One sample yielded the 18 T cell receptor beta chains listed below, sequenced in a study of breast tumors, draining lymph nodes, adjacent tissues. TCRdb reanalysed the multiplex PCR reads using MiXCR and keeps one entry per CDR3 protein. The table records about 180,000 distinct CDR3 sequences, 25% to 40% of them present only once. Samples came from axillary lymph nodes draining the breast cancer. Material: axillary lymph node tissue. Every receptor here comes from a female donor with breast cancer. Some clones in this sample may be carry-over from other donors' samples.

This clonotype was observed many times. This chain's CDR3 is CASSPSTGTPRTYGYTF. As DNA, the CDR3 is TGTGCCAGCAGCCCCTCCACCGGGACACCCAGAACCTATGGCTACACCTTC. J is TRBJ1-2 and V is TRBV9, with TRBD1 as a possible D gene (6 bases). Per germline, CDR1 SGDLS and CDR2 YYNGEE. The CDR3 is 17 amino acids. With 4 bases removed from V and 4 bases from J, the gap between germline ends came to 23 bases.

In its sample, this clonotype was seen many times. The genes are TRBV6-1 and TRBJ1-2; D is undetermined. The CDR3 length is 13 residues. V lost 2 bases to trimming and J lost 7 bases, with 11 bases between them. Germline lookup yields CDR1 MNHNS and CDR2 SASEGT. The CDR3 sequence: CASSERLKGGYTF. DNA for the CDR3: TGTGCCAGCAGTGAACGACTAAAGGGTGGCTACACCTTC.

Regarding this clonotype: This may be a read error, as it is one base from a much larger clone. The chain carries TRBV27 and TRBJ1-5; 9 bases are shared with TRBD1. The germline V gene has CDR1 MNHEY and CDR2 SMNVEV (reference sequence). The CDR3 is 17 amino acids. CDR3 in DNA: TGTACCAGCAGTTTACGAGGACAGGGGAGAGGCAATCAGCCCCAGCATTTT. This encodes CTSSLRGQGRGNQPQHF.

There are many counts of this clonotype. The chain uses TRBV28 and TRBJ2-3; D not certain. Germline assignment: CDR1 MDHEN and CDR2 SYDVKM. The CDR3 is made up of 14 amino acids. V was cut by 3 bases and J by 2 bases, with 9 bases left in between. The CDR3 loop is CASSFPPSTDTQYF. The CDR3 nucleotides are TGTGCCAGCAGTTTCCCCCCATCCACAGATACGCAGTATTTT. The full variable domain, completed using reference TRBV28 and TRBJ2-3, is DVKVTQSSRYLVKRTGEKVFLECVQDMDHENMFWYRQDPGLGLRLIYFSYDVKMKEKGDIPEGYSVSREKKERFSLILESASTNQTSMYLCASSFPPSTDTQYFGPGTRLTVL.

The table lists this clonotype with many counts. V gene TRBV6-1 combines with J gene TRBJ2-7, with D possibly matching TRBD2 (5 bases). The germline V gene has CDR1 MNHNS and CDR2 SASEGT. The CDR3 runs 11 residues. Trimming stripped 1 base from V and 9 bases from J, with 7 bases between. This chain's CDR3 is CASSEVRGQYF. The CDR3, as DNA: TGTGCCAGCAGTGAAGTCCGGGGGCAGTACTTC.

Concerning this clonotype itself: Possible read error: a much larger clone is one base away. The rearrangement uses TRBV20-1 and TRBJ2-2; possible D gene TRBD1, 6 bases. The V gene lost 1 base and the J gene lost 7 bases, with 22 bases spanning the gap. The CDR3 is made up of 17 amino acids. Germline-derived CDR1 and CDR2 are DFQATT and SNEGSKA (reference sequence). The CDR3: CSARGPIPGTRSGELFF. DNA for the CDR3: TGCAGTGCTAGAGGTCCCATCCCCGGGACAAGGAGCGGGGAGCTGTTTTTT.

Ten or more counts support this clonotype. The rearrangement uses TRBV27 and TRBJ1-2; D not certain. The CDR3 loop spans 12 amino acids. Germline CDR1 is MNHEY and CDR2 is SMNVEV (reference sequence). Trimming took 10 bases from V and 0 from J, leaving 9 bases between them. The CDR3 region has the DNA TGTGCCACCCAGAGCTCTAACTATGGCTACACCTTC. This encodes CATQSSNYGYTF.

This clonotype was detected only a few times. The chain uses TRBV7-3 and TRBJ1-1; D is ambiguous. V lost 6 bases and J 1 base, leaving 6 bases between the germline ends. This CDR3 has 12 residues. The V gene's germline CDR1 is SGHTA and CDR2 FQGTGA. This CDR3 is CASRSKNTEAFF. The CDR3 bases are TGTGCCAGCAGGTCGAAGAACACTGAAGCTTTCTTT.

This clonotype was picked up a small number of times. This may be a read error: a much more frequent sequence differs by one nucleotide. V is TRBV5-6 and J is TRBJ2-2, with 8 nucleotides matching TRBD2. Germline V gene sequence: CDR1 SGHDT, CDR2 YYEEEE. The CDR3 totals 14 residues. The CDR3 region is CAGSSGGLAGELFF. For the CDR3, the DNA is TGTGCCGGCAGCTCGGGAGGGCTGGCCGGGGAGCTGTTTTTT.

Worth noting for this clonotype: This clone may be a read error of a much larger clone one base away. CDR3 loop: CSARDPSMGSEQYF. CDR3 coding DNA: TGCAGTGCTAGAGATCCGTCGATGGGCTCCGAGCAGTACTTC. The rearrangement links TRBV20-1 to TRBJ2-7; D remains unclear. This CDR3 has 14 residues. Germline V gives CDR1 DFQATT, CDR2 SNEGSKA (reference sequence). The V end lost 0 bases, the J end lost 6 bases, and 15 bases lay between the germline ends.

In its sample, this clonotype was seen a few times. V and J are TRBV6-5 and TRBJ1-1; TRBD1 is a possible D gene (5 bases). The CDR3 spans 12 residues. Trimming removed 11 bases from V and 1 base from J, with 11 bases in between. The germline CDR1 and CDR2 sequences are MNHEY and SVGAGI. Here the CDR3 reads CALGVGNTEAFF. The DNA for the CDR3 is TGTGCCCTGGGGGTTGGGAACACTGAAGCTTTCTTT.

This clonotype came up many times. The rearrangement uses TRBV6-5 and TRBJ2-2, with 7 bases lining up with TRBD1. CDR1 is MNHEY and CDR2 is SVGAGI in the germline V gene. The V gene end was trimmed by 5 bases and the J gene end by 6 bases; junction bases not matched to a gene: 6. This CDR3 spans 14 amino acids. The chain's CDR3 is CASSRQGRSGELFF. DNA for the CDR3: TGTGCCAGCAGTCGACAGGGTCGGTCCGGGGAGCTGTTTTTT.

To note about this clonotype: A junction end diverges from the germline sequence, so it may reflect a read error. This rearrangement joins TRBV20-1 to TRBJ1-6, with D maybe TRBD1 (5 bases). The V gene's germline CDR1 is DFQATT and CDR2 SNEGSKA (reference sequence). The length of the CDR3 is 15 residues. The DNA of the CDR3 is TGCAATGCTAGAGGGCAGGGCCGAGATAAGTCACCCCTCCACTTT. The encoded protein is CNARGQGRDKSPLHF.

The rearrangement uses TRBV7-6 and TRBJ1-2; the match to TRBD1 covers 8 bases. Germline V gene lookup returns CDR1 SGHVS and CDR2 FNYEAQ. The V gene end was trimmed by 2 bases and the J gene end by 6 bases; junction bases not matched to a gene: 5. CDR3 size: 14 residues. CDR3 in amino acids: CASSLSTGADGYTF. The DNA of the CDR3 is TGTGCCAGCAGCTTATCGACAGGGGCCGATGGCTACACCTTC.

The sample holds many counts of this clonotype. This rearrangement joins TRBV7-9 to TRBJ2-5; 7 bases are shared with TRBD2. With 5 bases clipped from V and 0 bases from J, the junction kept 6 bases outside the gene matches. The CDR3 is 15 amino acids. Germline lookup yields CDR1 SEHNR and CDR2 FQNEAQ (reference sequence). CDR3 sequence (DNA): TGTGCCAGCAGCCTGTATGGGGGGGACCAAGAGACCCAGTACTTC. This gives the protein CASSLYGGDQETQYF.

Many counts were recorded for this clonotype. The chain uses TRBV5-8 and TRBJ2-5; TRBD2 aligns across 15 bases. The germline CDR1 and CDR2 sequences are SGHTS and YDEGEE. V shed 3 bases and J 5 bases; nucleotides not matched to a gene: 11. This CDR3 contains 18 residues. CDR3 protein: CASSWGLAGGFFLETQYF. CDR3 sequence (DNA): TGTGCCAGCAGCTGGGGACTAGCGGGGGGTTTCTTCCTGGAGACCCAGTACTTC.

This clonotype occurred a few times. V usage is TRBV5-1 and J usage is TRBJ1-1, with 8 positions matching TRBD1. V gave up 4 bases and J gave up 1 base; unmatched junction bases: 3. CDR1 and CDR2 (germline): SGHRS, YFSETQ. The CDR3 has 14 amino acids. CDR3 DNA: TGCGCCAGCAGCGCGGGACAGGCGAACACTGAAGCTTTCTTT. It is translated as CASSAGQANTEAFF.

This clonotype was observed a few times. Written as DNA, the CDR3 is TGTGCCAGCAGCAAGTATCAGGGCAGCACTGAAGCTTTCTTT. Residues: CASSKYQGSTEAFF. The J gene is TRBJ1-1, the V gene TRBV6-2 or TRBV6-3, with D perhaps TRBD1 (5 bases). The CDR3 is 14 amino acids. V dropped 6 bases and J dropped 4 bases, with 15 bases sitting between them. CDR1 is MNHEY and CDR2 is SVGEGT in the germline V gene.